The rows below give T cell receptor beta chains drawn from one sample of a study of shared clonotypes between healthy human individuals. Method: immunoSEQ multiplex PCR; TCRdb's copy keeps in-frame clones and lacks some. The sample records about 800,000 clones, approximately 97% being singletons. Sample: naive CD8+ T cells sorted from blood. Receptors were obtained from a man aged 25-40 years in good health. The CDR3 runs from the conserved cysteine through the conserved F or W. A D gene is named only where the DNA matches it firmly. Clone size is shown for a subset of rows, as once, few, many or a class of expanded clone.

clone size	V gene	D gene	J gene	CDR3 DNA	CDR3 protein
.	TRBV5-5	.	TRBJ2-7	TGTGCCAGCAGGGGTGGCGGGTGGCAGGAGGAGCAGTACTTC	CASRGGGWQEEQYF
once	TRBV6-1	.	TRBJ2-2	TGTGCCAGCAGTATCTGGCGGGCTTTAGGGGAGCTGTTTTTT	CASSIWRALGELFF
.	TRBV10-3	.	TRBJ2-2	TGTGCCATCAGATTGGCCGGGGAGCTGTTTTTT	CAIRLAGELFF
.	TRBV11-2	TRBD1	TRBJ1-1	TGTGCCAGCAGCTTATCGACAGGGAGCGGAGCTTTCTTT	CASSLSTGSGAFF
.	TRBV4-1	.	TRBJ1-5	TGCGCCAGCAGCCAAGATGATAGGCAGGGAATGGGCAATCAGCCCCAGCATTTT	CASSQDDRQGMGNQPQHF
.	TRBV7-9	TRBD2	TRBJ2-7	TGTGCCAGCAGAAGACTAGCTCAGGGCGAGCAGTACTTC	CASRRLAQGEQYF
.	TRBV7-9	TRBD2	TRBJ2-7	TGTGCCAGCAGCTCGGGACTAGCGGGGCCCTACGAGCAGTACTTC	CASSSGLAGPYEQYF
.	TRBV2	TRBD1	TRBJ2-2	TGTGCCAGCAGTGGAACCAACGGACAGGGAATCACCGGGGAGCTGTTTTTT	CASSGTNGQGITGELFF
.	TRBV5-1	TRBD1	TRBJ2-7	TGCGCCAGCAGCTTGGCGGGACAGGGGATCTACGAGCAGTACTTC	CASSLAGQGIYEQYF
.	TRBV29-1	.	TRBJ2-2	TGCAGCGTTGAACCTACCCCCGGGGAGCTGTTTTTT	CSVEPTPGELFF
.	TRBV6-5	.	TRBJ1-5	TGTGCCAGCAGTTACTTACAAGGTCAGCCCCAGCATTTT	CASSYLQGQPQHF